This passage covers 25 T cell receptor beta chains from one sample sequenced in a study of cytomegalovirus exposure and HLA in healthy donors. The PCR contained 60 Vbeta and 13 Jbeta primers. The data were produced by immunoSEQ multiplex PCR, yet TCRdb's version contains in-frame clones alone and is incomplete. Of 150,000 or so clones listed, roughly 74% are singletons. The material sequenced was PBMCs. The receptors originated from a middle-aged man in good health and CMV-seronegative.

This chain joins TRBV2 and TRBJ2-7; 9 bases are a match to TRBD2. Looked up from germline, CDR1 is SNHLY and CDR2 is FYNNEI. This CDR3 is 14 amino acids long. V lost 6 bases and J lost 3; bases outside the gene matches: 6. The CDR3 sequence is CASSTGLADYEQYF. In DNA, the CDR3 is TGTGCCAGCAGCACGGGACTAGCCGACTACGAGCAGTACTTC.

The chain employs TRBV5-1 and TRBJ2-1; 7 bases are a match to TRBD1. CDR1 is SGHRS, CDR2 YFSETQ, per germline. The CDR3 spans 15 residues. Trimming removed 5 bases from V and 2 bases from J; junction bases left unmatched: 7. DNA for the CDR3: TGCGCCAGCAGTTCTGGACAGGTTACCTACAATGAGCAGTTCTTC. Residues: CASSSGQVTYNEQFF.

The J gene is TRBJ1-4, the V gene TRBV10-3; 8 bases fit TRBD1. There are 14 residues in the CDR3. V shed 4 bases, J shed 8 bases, and the junction held 6 bases outside the gene matches. Per the germline V gene, CDR1 is ENHRY and CDR2 is SYGVKD. CDR3 nucleotide sequence: TGTGCCATCAGTGCATCGGGACAGGAGGAAAAACTGTTTTTT. Amino acids: CAISASGQEEKLFF.

The chain links TRBV14 to TRBJ2-3; TRBD1 is a possible D gene (5 bases). This CDR3 has 15 residues. Trimming removed 3 bases at V and 2 bases at J, with 12 bases between. Germline V lookup: CDR1 SGHDN, CDR2 FVKESK. Here the CDR3 reads CASSQGLGPTDTQYF. The CDR3 DNA is TGTGCCAGCAGCCAGGGGCTGGGCCCCACAGATACGCAGTATTTT.

The chain uses TRBV5-4 and TRBJ2-7; D uncertain. The CDR3 runs to 12 residues. From germline, CDR1 is SGHNT and CDR2 YYREEE (reference sequence). V dropped 0 bases and J dropped 4 bases, with 5 bases sitting between them. This CDR3 is CASSLGLYEQYF. CDR3 bases: TGTGCCAGCAGCTTGGGACTTTACGAGCAGTACTTC.

This chain connects TRBV7-3 to TRBJ2-7, with D possibly TRBD1 on 6 matching bases. This CDR3 is 15 amino acids long. The ends were cut back, 3 bases at V and 2 bases at J, with 14 bases in the middle. From germline, CDR1 is SGHTA and CDR2 FQGTGA. The CDR3 region has the DNA TGTGCCAGCAGCTTGGAACAGGGACCTACCTACGAGCAGTACTTC. Amino acids: CASSLEQGPTYEQYF. The variable domain in full, completed from reference TRBV7-3 and TRBJ2-7, reads GAGVSQTPSNKVTEKGKYVELRCDPISGHTALYWYRQSLGQGPEFLIYFQGTGAADDSGLPNDRFFAVRPEGSVSTLKIQRTERGDSAVYLCASSLEQGPTYEQYFGPGTRLTVT.

The rearrangement joins TRBV2 to TRBJ2-6; tentatively, D is TRBD1 (6 bases). The CDR3 spans 15 residues. Trimming removed 6 bases from V and 3 bases from J, with 12 bases in between. Germline lookup yields CDR1 SNHLY and CDR2 FYNNEI. The CDR3 here is CASREQGGGANVLTF. The CDR3 DNA is TGTGCCAGCAGGGAACAGGGCGGTGGGGCCAACGTCCTGACTTTC.

The chain is built from TRBV9 and TRBJ1-6; no clear D gene. Trimming shortened V by 3 bases and J by 11 bases, and 9 bases separated the two germline ends. This CDR3 contains 12 residues. Germline-derived CDR1 and CDR2 are SGDLS and YYNGEE. The CDR3 loop reads CASSGPLAPLHF. CDR3 coding DNA: TGTGCCAGCAGCGGCCCCTTAGCACCCCTCCACTTT.

V is TRBV14 and J is TRBJ1-6; 8 nucleotides match TRBD1. Germline V CDR1 and CDR2: SGHDN, FVKESK. The V gene end was trimmed by 1 base and the J gene end by 15 bases; junction bases not matched to a gene: 2. The CDR3 has 12 amino acids. The CDR3, as DNA: TGTGCCAGCAGCCAAGCAGGGGGCGTCCTCCACTTT. Its translation: CASSQAGGVLHF.

This clone occurred a few times. Here the CDR3 reads CASSPPDLTNYGYTF. The CDR3 DNA sequence: TGCGCCAGCAGCCCCCCCGACTTGACTAACTATGGCTACACCTTC. The chain combines TRBV5-1 with TRBJ1-2, with D unresolved. Germline CDR1 and CDR2: SGHRS and YFSETQ. The CDR3 has 15 amino acids. V was cut by 4 bases and J by 0 bases, with 13 bases left in between. Full variable domain (rest looked up from reference TRBV5-1 and TRBJ1-2): KAGVTQTPRYLIKTRGQQVTLSCSPISGHRSVSWYQQTPGQGLQFLFEYFSETQRNKGNFPGRFSGRQFSNSRSEMNVSTLELGDSALYLCASSPPDLTNYGYTFGSGTRLTVV.

The rearrangement joins TRBV2 to TRBJ1-2; 12 positions match TRBD1. This CDR3 is 15 amino acids long. V trimming: 9 bases; J trimming: 8 bases; junction bases outside the gene matches: 13. Germline CDR1 reads SNHLY; CDR2 reads FYNNEI. The CDR3 loop is CASGTGGVKGRGYTF. The DNA for the CDR3 is TGTGCCAGTGGGACAGGGGGCGTCAAAGGGAGAGGCTACACCTTC.

J is TRBJ1-5 and V is TRBV15; the match to TRBD1 covers 7 bases. The CDR3 sequence is 15 residues long. CDR1 LNHNV and CDR2 YYDKDF come from the germline V gene (reference sequence). V trimming: 9 bases; J trimming: 0 bases; junction bases outside the gene matches: 8. In DNA form, the CDR3 reads TGTGCCACGACCCTCGGGACAGCTAGCAATCAGCCCCAGCATTTT. Amino acids: CATTLGTASNQPQHF.

This chain connects TRBV5-8 to TRBJ2-1; TRBD1 aligns across 11 bases. The J segment lost 7 bases and the V segment lost 7 bases, leaving 7 bases of the junction unmatched. The CDR3 totals 14 residues. Germline values: CDR1 SGHTS, CDR2 YDEGEE. The DNA of the CDR3 is TGTGCCAGCGACCGGGACAGGGGGAGGAATGAGCAGTTCTTC. This translates into CASDRDRGRNEQFF.

The V call is TRBV7-2, the J call TRBJ2-1; no firm D call. Trimming left V 1 base short and J 6 bases short, with 10 bases between. The CDR3 covers 14 residues. The germline gives CDR1 SGHTA, CDR2 FQGNSA. The CDR3 protein is CASSLDSLPNEQFF. The CDR3 bases are TGTGCCAGCAGCTTAGACAGCCTCCCCAATGAGCAGTTCTTC.

The CDR3 DNA reads TGCGCCAGCAGCTTGGAAGGGACTCGGGCCTACGAGCAGTACTTC. Its protein is CASSLEGTRAYEQYF. The V call is TRBV5-1, the J call TRBJ2-7; possibly TRBD2 for D (6 bases). V was clipped by 0 bases and J by 2 bases, with 12 bases between them. Looked up from germline, CDR1 is SGHRS and CDR2 is YFSETQ. CDR3 length: 15 residues. The full variable domain, rest sourced from reference TRBV5-1 and TRBJ2-7, is KAGVTQTPRYLIKTRGQQVTLSCSPISGHRSVSWYQQTPGQGLQFLFEYFSETQRNKGNFPGRFSGRQFSNSRSEMNVSTLELGDSALYLCASSLEGTRAYEQYFGPGTRLTVT.

The V gene is TRBV9, the J gene TRBJ2-7; D is undetermined. Per the germline V gene, CDR1 is SGDLS and CDR2 is YYNGEE. CDR3 size: 13 residues. V lost 3 bases and J lost 6, with 13 bases in between. The CDR3 loop reads CASSATSSPEQYF. For the CDR3, the DNA is TGTGCCAGCAGCGCTACTTCGAGTCCCGAGCAGTACTTC.

The V and J genes are TRBV29-1 and TRBJ1-1; D perhaps matches TRBD1 (6 bases). V was shortened by 6 bases and J by 2 bases, with 13 bases between the two germline ends. The CDR3 extends over 13 amino acids. CDR1 is SQVTM, CDR2 ANQGSEA, per germline. The chain's CDR3 is CSVDRTENTEAFF. The CDR3 bases are TGCAGCGTGGATAGGACAGAAAACACTGAAGCTTTCTTT.

In its sample, this clone was seen a few times. The V gene is TRBV18, the J gene TRBJ1-5, with D unclear. Trimming removed 2 bases from V and 4 bases from J, with 6 bases in between. This CDR3 has 13 amino acids. Germline lookup yields CDR1 KGHSH and CDR2 LQKENI. The CDR3: CASSPGGNQPQHF. The CDR3 DNA reads TGTGCCAGCTCACCAGGCGGAAATCAGCCCCAGCATTTT.

This clone was seen a handful of times. The rearrangement joins TRBV5-4 to TRBJ1-2, with D maybe TRBD1 (6 bases). The CDR3 is 14 residues long. With 4 bases removed from V and 3 bases from J, the gap between germline ends came to 13 bases. Germline CDR1 is SGHNT and CDR2 is YYREEE (reference sequence). CDR3 bases: TGTGCCAGCAGCACAGGGATAGGGTACTATGGCTACACCTTC. Amino acids: CASSTGIGYYGYTF.

This chain joins TRBV2 and TRBJ2-5, with 10 nucleotides matching TRBD1. Per the germline V gene, CDR1 is SNHLY and CDR2 is FYNNEI. J was trimmed by 5 bases and V by 11 bases; bases with no gene match: 11. The CDR3 loop spans 14 amino acids. CDR3 nucleotides: TGTGCCGGGGGGAGACAGGGGGCTGAGGAGACCCAGTACTTC. This sequence encodes CAGGRQGAEETQYF.

The rearrangement joins TRBV7-2 to TRBJ1-2, with 7 nucleotides matching TRBD1. V was clipped by 3 bases and J by 5 bases; unmatched bases: 3. Germline V gives CDR1 SGHTA, CDR2 FQGNSA. This CDR3 is 13 amino acids long. CDR3 nucleotide sequence: TGTGCCAGCAGCTTTCCACAGGGGTATGGCTACACCTTC. Encoded protein: CASSFPQGYGYTF.

This clone appeared a single time. This rearrangement joins TRBV19 to TRBJ2-7, with a weak D call TRBD1 (5 bases). V lost 0 bases and J lost 2, with 8 bases in between. The CDR3 covers 14 residues. In germline, CDR1 is LNHDA, CDR2 SQIVND (reference sequence). DNA of the CDR3: TGTGCCAGTAGTATAGAGGCAGGGCCCTACGAGCAGTACTTC. Protein sequence: CASSIEAGPYEQYF.

The rearrangement uses TRBV11-2 and TRBJ2-7; tentative D call: TRBD1 (5 bases). V lost 4 bases, J lost 3 bases, and 16 bases lay in between. Germline loops: CDR1 SGHAT, CDR2 FQNNGV. The CDR3 is made up of 15 amino acids. The CDR3 loop reads CASSSPRVSRYEQYF. In nucleotides, the CDR3 is TGTGCCAGCAGCTCGCCCAGGGTCTCCCGCTACGAGCAGTACTTC.

This sequence joins TRBV10-3 and TRBJ1-3; no clear D. V was clipped by 8 bases and J by 3 bases, with 11 bases between them. Per the germline V gene, CDR1 is ENHRY and CDR2 is SYGVKD. This CDR3 region has 13 residues. CDR3: CAIGQRLGNTIYF. DNA of the CDR3: TGTGCCATCGGTCAGCGCCTTGGAAACACCATATATTTT.

V gene TRBV5-1 combines with J gene TRBJ1-1, with D possibly matching TRBD1 (5 bases). V lost 4 bases and J 1 base, leaving 14 bases between the germline ends. The CDR3 runs 15 residues. Germline lookup yields CDR1 SGHRS and CDR2 YFSETQ. The CDR3 nucleotides are TGCGCCAGCAGCCTACAACCGACAGAGAACACTGAAGCTTTCTTT. This sequence encodes CASSLQPTENTEAFF. Based on the CDR3 plus reference TRBV5-1 and TRBJ1-1, the full variable domain is KAGVTQTPRYLIKTRGQQVTLSCSPISGHRSVSWYQQTPGQGLQFLFEYFSETQRNKGNFPGRFSGRQFSNSRSEMNVSTLELGDSALYLCASSLQPTENTEAFFGQGTRLTVV.